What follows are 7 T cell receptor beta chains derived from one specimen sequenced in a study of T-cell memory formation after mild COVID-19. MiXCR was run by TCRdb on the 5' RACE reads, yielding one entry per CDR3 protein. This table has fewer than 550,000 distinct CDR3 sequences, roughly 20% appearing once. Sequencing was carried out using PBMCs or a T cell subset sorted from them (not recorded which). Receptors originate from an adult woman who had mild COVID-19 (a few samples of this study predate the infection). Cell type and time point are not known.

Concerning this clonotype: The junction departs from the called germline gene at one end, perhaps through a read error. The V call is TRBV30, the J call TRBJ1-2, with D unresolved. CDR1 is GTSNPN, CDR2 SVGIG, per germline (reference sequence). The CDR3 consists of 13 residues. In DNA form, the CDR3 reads TGTGCCTTGAGTGTAGACGAAAACTATGGCTACACCTTC. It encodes CALSVDENYGYTF.

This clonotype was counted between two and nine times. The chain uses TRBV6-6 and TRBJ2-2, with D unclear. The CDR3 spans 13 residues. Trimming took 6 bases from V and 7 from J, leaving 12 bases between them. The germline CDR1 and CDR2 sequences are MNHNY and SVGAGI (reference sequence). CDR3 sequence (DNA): TGTGCCAGCAGCCCAAGAAGAGGCGGGGAGCTGTTTTTT. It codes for CASSPRRGGELFF.

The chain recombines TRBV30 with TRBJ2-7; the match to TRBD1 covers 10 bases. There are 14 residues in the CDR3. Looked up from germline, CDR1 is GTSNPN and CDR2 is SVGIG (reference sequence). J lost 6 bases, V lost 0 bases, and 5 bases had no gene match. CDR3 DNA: TGTGCCTGGAGTGTTGGGGACAGGGGTTCCGAGCAGTACTTC. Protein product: CAWSVGDRGSEQYF. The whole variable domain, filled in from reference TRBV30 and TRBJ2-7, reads SQTIHQWPATLVQPVGSPLSLECTVEGTSNPNLYWYRQAAGRGLQLLFYSVGIGQISSEVPQNLSASRPQDRQFILSSKKLLLSDSGFYLCAWSVGDRGSEQYFGPGTRLTVT.

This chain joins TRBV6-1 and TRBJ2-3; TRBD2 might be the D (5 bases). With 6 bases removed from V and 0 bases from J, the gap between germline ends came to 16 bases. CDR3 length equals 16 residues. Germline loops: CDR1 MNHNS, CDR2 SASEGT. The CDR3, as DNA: TGTGCCAGCAGCCTCGGACTGGGATCTAGCACAGATACGCAGTATTTT. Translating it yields CASSLGLGSSTDTQYF.

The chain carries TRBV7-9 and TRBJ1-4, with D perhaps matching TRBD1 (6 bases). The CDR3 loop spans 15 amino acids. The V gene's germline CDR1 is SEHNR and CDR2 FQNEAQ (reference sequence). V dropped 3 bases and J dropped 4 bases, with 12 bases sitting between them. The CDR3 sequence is CASSFRTVFNEKLFF. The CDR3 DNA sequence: TGTGCCAGCAGCTTCCGGACAGTTTTTAATGAAAAACTGTTTTTT.

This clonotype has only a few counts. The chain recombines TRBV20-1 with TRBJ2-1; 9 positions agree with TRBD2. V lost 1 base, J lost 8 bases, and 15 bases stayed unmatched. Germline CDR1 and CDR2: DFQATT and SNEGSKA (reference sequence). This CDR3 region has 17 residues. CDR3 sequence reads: CSARASSGSMVWDEQFF. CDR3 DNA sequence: TGCAGTGCTAGAGCTAGTAGCGGGAGCATGGTGTGGGATGAGCAGTTCTTC.

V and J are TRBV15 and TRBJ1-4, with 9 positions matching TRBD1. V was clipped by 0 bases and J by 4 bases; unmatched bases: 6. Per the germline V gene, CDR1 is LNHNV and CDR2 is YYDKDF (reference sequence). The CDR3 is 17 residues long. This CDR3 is CATSRDPLTGGNEKLFF. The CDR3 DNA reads TGTGCCACCAGCAGAGATCCCCTGACAGGGGGTAATGAAAAACTGTTTTTT. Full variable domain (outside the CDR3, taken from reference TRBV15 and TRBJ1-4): DAMVIQNPRYQVTQFGKPVTLSCSQTLNHNVMYWYQQKSSQAPKLLFHYYDKDFNNEADTPDNFQSRRPNTSFCFLDIRSPGLGDTAMYLCATSRDPLTGGNEKLFFGSGTQLSVL.